A selection of T cell receptor beta chains follows, all from one sample in a study of blood T cell repertoires in COVID-19. Assay: immunoSEQ multiplex PCR; the TCRdb copy retains only in-frame clones and omits some. The repertoire holds around 79,000 clones, around 89% seen once, with around a tenth in the top ten. The sequencing sample was made of peripheral blood. Receptor source: a human donor in a cohort sampled during active COVID-19. CDR3s include the opening cysteine and the closing phenylalanine or tryptophan. A D gene is named only where the DNA matches it firmly. For some rows the clone size is stated as once, few or many, or as a class when expanded; others skip it.

cdr3_nt cdr3_aa cdr3_length d_call j_call v_call clone_size
TGTGCCAGCAGTTTACATACCTTGGCGGGGTCCGAGCAGTACTTC CASSLHTLAGSEQYF 15 . TRBJ2-7 TRBV6-2/TRBV6-3 once
TGCGCCAGCAGCTTCGAGGTACAGGGGGTGGTAACTGAAGCTTTCTTT CASSFEVQGVVTEAFF 16 TRBD1 TRBJ1-1 TRBV5-1 .
TGTGCCAGCAGCTTAGCGGGGACTAGCGGGAGCCGTCTCGGCACAGATACGCAGTATTTT CASSLAGTSGSRLGTDTQYF 20 TRBD2 TRBJ2-3 TRBV7-8 .
TGCGCCAGCAGCTTCTCCCTTGGTGGGAGCTCCTACAATGAGCAGTTCTTC CASSFSLGGSSYNEQFF 17 . TRBJ2-1 TRBV5-1 .
TGCGCCAGCAGCTGGACATCTAGCGCCGATACGCAGTATTTT CASSWTSSADTQYF 14 . TRBJ2-3 TRBV5-1 .
TGTGCCAGCAGCTTCTCCCGGGACAGGACGAACACCGGGGAGCTGTTTTTT CASSFSRDRTNTGELFF 17 TRBD1 TRBJ2-2 TRBV7-3 .
TGCAGCGTCAAAGCGGGGGGAAACACCGGGGAGCTGTTTTTT CSVKAGGNTGELFF 14 TRBD2 TRBJ2-2 TRBV29-1 .
TGTGCCAGCAGTGCACCTGCGACAGGGGGATCTCAGCCCCAGCATTTT CASSAPATGGSQPQHF 16 TRBD1 TRBJ1-5 TRBV2 once
TGCGCCAGCAGGGCTTTGGGGGCGAACGGGGAGCTGTTTTTT CASRALGANGELFF 14 . TRBJ2-2 TRBV5-1 .
TGTGCCAGCAGCCAAGAATATGTCGGGGGTTCTGGCGGGGAGCTGTTTTTT CASSQEYVGGSGGELFF 17 . TRBJ2-2 TRBV3-1/TRBV3-2 .
TGTGCCAGCAGTTTTCTGGACAGGGTCGGTCAGCCCCAGCATTTT CASSFLDRVGQPQHF 15 TRBD1 TRBJ1-5 TRBV28 few